Shown below are 22 T cell receptor beta chains from a single sample sequenced in a study of early T cells in non-severe SARS-CoV-2 infection. Via MiXCR, TCRdb re-called the 5' RACE reads, giving one row per CDR3 protein. The repertoire holds tens of thousands of distinct CDR3 sequences, with around 5.8% as singletons. Sequencing used whole blood. These receptors originate from an adult who was a healthcare worker with PCR-confirmed SARS-CoV-2 infection or an uninfected control (not recorded which).

This clonotype was detected many times. The chain has TRBV12-3 or TRBV12-4 and TRBJ2-1, with D unclear. This CDR3 contains 16 residues. The V end was cut by 0 bases, the J end by 0 bases, with 9 bases between. DNA for the CDR3: TGTGCCAGCAGTTTAGCGACCCTGCGCTCCTACAATGAGCAGTTCTTC. This gives the protein CASSLATLRSYNEQFF.

This clonotype was observed many times. The chain joins TRBV6-2 or TRBV6-3 to TRBJ2-7, with 8 bases lining up with TRBD2. The V gene end was trimmed by 2 bases and the J gene end by 2 bases; junction bases not matched to a gene: 5. The CDR3 runs 15 residues. Germline CDR1 and CDR2: MNHEY and SVGEGT. CDR3 in DNA: TGTGCCAGCAGTTACGGGACGGGAGGGCCCTACGAGCAGTACTTC. Translated: CASSYGTGGPYEQYF.

This clonotype was counted many times. The V and J genes are TRBV6-5 and TRBJ2-3, with a possible D match to TRBD2 (9 bases). The CDR3 runs 15 residues. The germline V and J ends were trimmed by 5 bases and 5 bases, with 17 bases remaining between them. Per the germline V gene, CDR1 is MNHEY and CDR2 is SVGAGI. CDR3 coding DNA: TGTGCCAGCAGTGGACAGGGACTAGCAGGAGATACGCAGTATTTT. Residues: CASSGQGLAGDTQYF.

This clonotype was counted at least ten times. The CDR3 DNA reads as TGTGCCAGCAGCCTGACTAGCGGGTTATACAATGAGCAGTTCTTC. It specifies CASSLTSGLYNEQFF. The chain employs TRBV11-2 and TRBJ2-1, with 10 bases lining up with TRBD2. CDR3 length equals 15 residues. Unmatched junction bases numbered 5, after V lost 5 bases and J lost 4 bases. Germline assignment: CDR1 SGHAT and CDR2 FQNNGV.

The table lists this clonotype with many counts. This rearrangement joins TRBV6-5 to TRBJ2-7; tentative D call: TRBD2 (5 bases). There are 14 residues in the CDR3. Trimming removed 0 bases at V and 4 bases at J, with 10 bases between. Germline CDR1 MNHEY, CDR2 SVGAGI. The CDR3 reads CASSYSIRGYEQYV. The CDR3 nucleotides read TGTGCCAGCAGTTACTCGATACGGGGTTACGAGCAGTACGTC.

This clonotype showed up many times. The chain couples TRBV5-1 to TRBJ1-6; TRBD1 matches at 7 bases. CDR1 SGHRS and CDR2 YFSETQ come from the germline V gene. The CDR3 length is 15 residues. With 2 bases clipped from V and 8 bases from J, the junction kept 7 bases outside the gene matches. CDR3 in DNA: TGCGCCAGCAGCTTTAACCGACAGGGTGATTCACCCCTCCACTTT. Residues: CASSFNRQGDSPLHF.

This clonotype came up many times. The rearrangement joins TRBV11-2 to TRBJ2-1; D may match TRBD1 or TRBD2 (5 bases each). Germline V gene data show CDR1 as SGHAT and CDR2 as FQNNGV. The CDR3 covers 16 residues. V lost 8 bases, J lost 0 bases, and 17 bases lay in between. Here the CDR3 DNA reads TGTGCCAGCGCAATGACAGCGGTTTTCTCCTACAATGAGCAGTTCTTC. It encodes CASAMTAVFSYNEQFF.

This chain connects TRBV4-3 to TRBJ2-3, with D possibly TRBD1 on 6 matching bases. CDR1 is LGHNA and CDR2 is YSLEER in the germline V gene. The CDR3 consists of 16 residues. V shed 1 base and J shed 4 bases, with 15 bases lying between them. The CDR3 DNA is TGCGCCAGCAGCCAAGTGTCACAGGGCAAGGCAGATACGCAGTATTTT. This gives the protein CASSQVSQGKADTQYF.

There are many counts of this clonotype. The chain employs TRBV20-1 and TRBJ2-3; 8 bases fit TRBD1. The germline CDR1 and CDR2 sequences are DFQATT and SNEGSKA (reference sequence). Trimming took 3 bases from V and 4 from J; bases not matched to a gene: 9. The CDR3 sequence is 15 residues long. CDR3 DNA sequence: TGCAGTGCTAGGAATCGGACAGGGTCCCCAGATACGCAGTATTTT. Residues: CSARNRTGSPDTQYF.

This chain joins TRBV13 and TRBJ2-3, with 7 bases that match TRBD2. The ends lost 5 bases at V and 6 bases at J; junction bases unmatched: 14. CDR3 length: 16 residues. CDR1 and CDR2 (germline): PRHDT, FYEKMQ (reference sequence). CDR3 amino acids: CASSPDKMGGLDTQYF. In DNA form, the CDR3 reads TGTGCCAGCAGCCCGGATAAAATGGGAGGGTTGGATACGCAGTATTTT.

This clonotype showed up many times. This chain connects TRBV29-1 to TRBJ2-5, with TRBD1 matching over 7 bases. V was pared by 5 bases and J by 2 bases, with 8 bases of the junction left unmatched. Germline loops: CDR1 SQVTM, CDR2 ANQGSEA. This CDR3 region has 14 residues. The DNA for the CDR3 is TGCAGCGTTCCGGGACAGATAAAACAAGAGACCCAGTACTTC. Its protein is CSVPGQIKQETQYF.

As regards this clonotype: At one end, the junction sequence differs from germline, possibly due to a read error. The chain joins TRBV28 to TRBJ1-3, with D uncertain. Germline CDR1 MDHEN, CDR2 SYDVKM. The CDR3 contains 15 residues. In DNA, the CDR3 is TGTGCCAGCAGTTTAGGCTTAATCTCTGAAAACACCATATATTTT. This encodes CASSLGLISENTIYF.

At least ten counts were recorded for this clonotype. The chain uses TRBV6-5 and TRBJ2-5; D gene unclear. CDR1 is MNHEY and CDR2 is SVGAGI in the germline V gene. The CDR3 loop spans 12 amino acids. The V end lost 5 bases, the J end lost 2 bases, and 6 bases lay between the germline ends. In DNA, the CDR3 is TGTGCCAGCAGTAACCTTCAAGAGACCCAGTACTTC. It is translated as CASSNLQETQYF.

This clonotype occurred many times. The genes are TRBV11-2 and TRBJ1-6; D is perhaps TRBD1 (5 bases). V was clipped by 6 bases and J by 4 bases, with 10 bases between them. CDR3 length: 14 residues. CDR1 is SGHAT, CDR2 FQNNGV, per germline. The CDR3 DNA is TGTGCCAGCAGACCCGACAGATATAATTCACCCCTCCACTTT. Protein product: CASRPDRYNSPLHF. Complete variable domain (other parts from reference TRBV11-2 and TRBJ1-6): EAGVAQSPRYKIIEKRQSVAFWCNPISGHATLYWYQQILGQGPKLLIQFQNNGVVDDSQLPKDRFSAERLKGVDSTLKIQPAKLEDSAVYLCASRPDRYNSPLHFGNGTRLTVT.

This clonotype has at least ten counts. The gene calls are TRBV7-2 and TRBJ2-1, with D possibly being TRBD1 or TRBD2 (7 bases each). The CDR3 covers 16 residues. Germline CDR1 and CDR2: SGHTA and FQGNSA. V was trimmed by 6 bases and J by 1 base, leaving 16 bases between them. DNA of the CDR3: TGTGCCAGCAGTTCCCAGGGGGGGCCGTCCTACAATGAGCAGTTCTTC. It codes for CASSSQGGPSYNEQFF.

This clonotype was found many times. This chain joins TRBV3-1 and TRBJ2-2; D remains unclear. The CDR3 extends over 15 amino acids. V lost 1 base and J 7 bases, leaving 13 bases between the germline ends. The germline V gene encodes CDR1 LGHDT and CDR2 YNNKEL (reference sequence). CDR3 amino acids: CASSQAPLRIGELFF. The CDR3 nucleotides are TGTGCCAGCAGCCAAGCTCCCCTCCGCATCGGGGAGCTGTTTTTT.

This clonotype was found many times. V usage is TRBV20-1 and J usage is TRBJ2-3, with 12 nucleotides matching TRBD2. Germline assignment: CDR1 DFQATT and CDR2 SNEGSKA (reference sequence). The V gene end was trimmed by 4 bases and the J gene end by 7 bases; junction bases not matched to a gene: 6. The CDR3 is made up of 14 amino acids. The CDR3 region has the DNA TGCAGTGCTACCGTGACTAGCGGGAGCTATACGCAGTATTTT. Amino acids: CSATVTSGSYTQYF.

This clonotype showed up many times. This chain joins TRBV19 and TRBJ2-1; TRBD2 might be the D (5 bases). Trimming stripped 3 bases from V and 3 bases from J, with 9 bases between. The germline V gene has CDR1 LNHDA and CDR2 SQIVND (reference sequence). CDR3 length: 14 residues. The CDR3 sequence is CASSIGMGYNEQFF. CDR3 DNA: TGTGCCAGTAGTATCGGGATGGGCTACAATGAGCAGTTCTTC.

This rearrangement joins TRBV12-3 or TRBV12-4 to TRBJ2-2; D remains unclear. There are 14 residues in the CDR3. The V gene lost 7 bases and the J gene lost 2 bases, with 11 bases spanning the gap. CDR3 coding DNA: TGTGCCAGCAATCACGAAGCTAACACCGGGGAGCTGTTTTTT. Translating it yields CASNHEANTGELFF.

This clonotype was seen ten or more times. The chain links TRBV7-2 to TRBJ2-5; 8 bases match TRBD2. From germline, CDR1 is SGHTA and CDR2 FQGNSA. The CDR3 spans 15 residues. V dropped 6 bases and J dropped 2; count of bases not matched to a gene: 8. In nucleotides, the CDR3 is TGTGCCAGCAGACTAAATAGCGGGACACAAGAGACCCAGTACTTC. Translated, it gives CASRLNSGTQETQYF.

This clonotype was seen many times. The genes are TRBV27 and TRBJ2-4, with a possible D match to TRBD2 (7 bases). This CDR3 has 16 residues. Germline lookup yields CDR1 MNHEY and CDR2 SMNVEV (reference sequence). Trimming removed 2 bases from V and 3 bases from J, with 14 bases in between. The CDR3: CASSLIQGGVKNIQYF. The DNA for the CDR3 is TGTGCCAGCAGTTTAATACAGGGAGGGGTCAAAAACATTCAGTACTTC.

Many counts were recorded for this clonotype. This CDR3 is CASSYAVHGTGYEQYF. Written as DNA, the CDR3 is TGTGCCAGCAGTTACGCAGTACACGGGACAGGCTACGAGCAGTACTTC. This chain uses TRBV6-5 with TRBJ2-7; 8 bases agree with TRBD1. The ends lost 2 bases at V and 3 bases at J; junction bases unmatched: 9. This CDR3 is 16 amino acids long. Germline values: CDR1 MNHEY, CDR2 SVGAGI.